This T cell receptor beta chain was recovered during a study of blood T cell repertoires in COVID-19. Study in general: The study drew acute and convalescent COVID-19 samples from the United States, Italy and Spain. T cells, B-cell-depleted T cells, or PBMCs supplied cDNA or gDNA.

Authors' methods: Researchers report that nucleated cell counts were estimated from reference gene primer amplification. TCRdb keeps only in-frame clones here, not all; method: immunoSEQ multiplex PCR. The DNA was the basis for D and trimming; V, J and clone size are from that table. The sample shows about 230,000 clones, around 80% of them seen only once. The germline gives CDR1 MNHEY, CDR2 SMNVEV (reference sequence). Trimming shortened V by 5 bases and J by 0 bases, and 13 bases separated the two germline ends. The CDR3 contains 15 residues. Sequencing input: peripheral blood. The chain has TRBV27 and TRBJ1-2, with D tentatively TRBD1 (6 bases). The clonotype originates from a man aged 35-49 years who had recovered from COVID-19. CDR3 bases: TGTGCCAGCAGTCCCGACAGGTTAGCTAACTATGGCTACACCTTC. Translated, it gives CASSPDRLANYGYTF.